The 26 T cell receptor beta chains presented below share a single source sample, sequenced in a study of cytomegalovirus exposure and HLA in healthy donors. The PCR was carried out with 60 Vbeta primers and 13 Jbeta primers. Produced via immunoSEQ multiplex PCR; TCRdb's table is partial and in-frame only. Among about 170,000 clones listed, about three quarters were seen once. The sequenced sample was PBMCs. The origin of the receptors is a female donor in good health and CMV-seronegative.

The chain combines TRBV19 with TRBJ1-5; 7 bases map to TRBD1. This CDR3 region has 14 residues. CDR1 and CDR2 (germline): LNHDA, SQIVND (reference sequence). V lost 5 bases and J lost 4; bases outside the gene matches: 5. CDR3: CASSVGQPNQPQHF. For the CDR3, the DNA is TGTGCCAGTAGTGTGGGACAGCCTAATCAGCCCCAGCATTTT.

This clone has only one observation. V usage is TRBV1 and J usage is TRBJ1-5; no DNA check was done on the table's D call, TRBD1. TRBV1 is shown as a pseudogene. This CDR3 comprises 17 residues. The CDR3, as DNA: TGCACCAGCAGCCAGGGCAGACATCCAGATAGCAATCAGCCCCAGCATTTT. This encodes CTSSQGRHPDSNQPQHF.

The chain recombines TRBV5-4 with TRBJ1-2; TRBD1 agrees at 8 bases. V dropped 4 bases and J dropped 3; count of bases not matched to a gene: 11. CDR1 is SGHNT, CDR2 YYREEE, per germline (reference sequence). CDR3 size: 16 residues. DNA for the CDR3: TGTGCCAGCAGCCAGAATCAGGGGGCGCATTACTATGGCTACACCTTC. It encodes CASSQNQGAHYYGYTF.

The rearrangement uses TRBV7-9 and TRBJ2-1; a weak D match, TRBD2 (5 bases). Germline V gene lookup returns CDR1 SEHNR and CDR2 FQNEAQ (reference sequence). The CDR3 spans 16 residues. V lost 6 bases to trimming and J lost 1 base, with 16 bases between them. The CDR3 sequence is CASSLGEGWSYNEQFF. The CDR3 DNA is TGTGCCAGCAGTCTGGGTGAGGGTTGGTCCTACAATGAGCAGTTCTTC.

The CDR3 nucleotides are TGTGCCAGCAGCTCCGACAGGGTACGGGGCCAGCCCCAGCATTTT. It is translated as CASSSDRVRGQPQHF. The gene calls are TRBV28 and TRBJ1-5; 7 bases align to TRBD1. The V gene end was trimmed by 6 bases and the J gene end by 7 bases; junction bases not matched to a gene: 12. This CDR3 region has 15 residues. CDR1 MDHEN and CDR2 SYDVKM come from the germline V gene.

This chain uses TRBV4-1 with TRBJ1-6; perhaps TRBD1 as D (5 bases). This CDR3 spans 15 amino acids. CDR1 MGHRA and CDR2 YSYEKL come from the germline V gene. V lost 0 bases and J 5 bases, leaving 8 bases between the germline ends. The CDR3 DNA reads TGCGCCAGCAGCCAAGACGACAGCCATAATTCACCCCTCCACTTT. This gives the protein CASSQDDSHNSPLHF.

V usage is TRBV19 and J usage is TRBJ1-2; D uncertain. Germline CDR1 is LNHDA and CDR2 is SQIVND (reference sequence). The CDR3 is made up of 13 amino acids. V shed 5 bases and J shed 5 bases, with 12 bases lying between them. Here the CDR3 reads CASSLTAEYGYTF. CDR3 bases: TGTGCCAGTAGTCTAACAGCAGAATATGGCTACACCTTC.

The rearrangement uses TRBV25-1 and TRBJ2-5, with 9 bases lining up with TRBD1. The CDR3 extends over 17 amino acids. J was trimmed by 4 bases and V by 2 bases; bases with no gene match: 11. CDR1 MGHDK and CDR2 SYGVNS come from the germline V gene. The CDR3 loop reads CASSERGGQGGGETQYF. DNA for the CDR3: TGTGCCAGCAGTGAAAGAGGGGGACAGGGAGGAGGAGAGACCCAGTACTTC. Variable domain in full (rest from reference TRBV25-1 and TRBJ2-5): EADIYQTPRYLVIGTGKKITLECSQTMGHDKMYWYQQDPGMELHLIHYSYGVNSTEKGDLSSESTVSRIRTEHFPLTLESARPSHTSQYLCASSERGGQGGGETQYFGPGTRLLVL.

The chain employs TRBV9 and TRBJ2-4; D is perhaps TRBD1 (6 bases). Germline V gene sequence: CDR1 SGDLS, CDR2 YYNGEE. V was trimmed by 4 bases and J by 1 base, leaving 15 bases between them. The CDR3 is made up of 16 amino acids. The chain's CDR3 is CASSKTGFGAKNIQYF. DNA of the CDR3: TGTGCCAGCAGCAAAACAGGGTTCGGGGCCAAAAACATTCAGTACTTC.

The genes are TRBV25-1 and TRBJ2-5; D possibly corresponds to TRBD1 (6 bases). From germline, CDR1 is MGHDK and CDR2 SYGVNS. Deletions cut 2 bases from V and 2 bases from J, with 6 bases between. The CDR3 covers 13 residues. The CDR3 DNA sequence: TGTGCCAGCAGTGAAGGACAGCAAGAGACCCAGTACTTC. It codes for CASSEGQQETQYF.

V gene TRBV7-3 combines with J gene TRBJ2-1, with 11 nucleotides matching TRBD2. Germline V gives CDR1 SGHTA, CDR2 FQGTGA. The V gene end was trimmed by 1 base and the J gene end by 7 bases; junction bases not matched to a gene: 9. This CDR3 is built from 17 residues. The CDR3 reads CASSLRSRWTSGNEQFF. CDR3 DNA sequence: TGTGCCAGCAGCTTAAGGTCGAGGTGGACTAGCGGGAATGAGCAGTTCTTC.

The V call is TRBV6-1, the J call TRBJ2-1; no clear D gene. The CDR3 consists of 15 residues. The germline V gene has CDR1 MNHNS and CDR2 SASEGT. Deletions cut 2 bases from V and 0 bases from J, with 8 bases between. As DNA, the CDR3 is TGTGCCAGCAGTGAAAGCCCGGGCTCCTACAATGAGCAGTTCTTC. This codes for CASSESPGSYNEQFF.

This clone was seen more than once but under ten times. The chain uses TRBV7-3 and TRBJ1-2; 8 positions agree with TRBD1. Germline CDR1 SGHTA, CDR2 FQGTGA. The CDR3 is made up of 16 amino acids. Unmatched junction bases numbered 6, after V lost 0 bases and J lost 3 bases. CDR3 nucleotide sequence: TGTGCCAGCAGCTTAACGTCCACGGACAGGGACTATGGCTACACCTTC. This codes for CASSLTSTDRDYGYTF.

CDR3 sequence: CASSYPTGTGLGWQYF. DNA of the CDR3: TGTGCCAGCAGTTATCCGACAGGGACGGGGCTCGGGTGGCAGTACTTC. The V and J genes are TRBV6-6 and TRBJ2-7; 7 nucleotides agree with TRBD1. Trimming took 3 bases from V and 9 from J; bases not matched to a gene: 17. This CDR3 comprises 16 residues. CDR1 is MNHNY and CDR2 is SVGAGI in the germline V gene (reference sequence).

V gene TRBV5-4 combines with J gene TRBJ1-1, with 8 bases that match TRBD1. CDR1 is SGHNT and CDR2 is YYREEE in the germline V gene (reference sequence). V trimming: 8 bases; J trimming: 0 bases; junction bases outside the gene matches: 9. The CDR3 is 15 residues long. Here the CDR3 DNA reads TGTGCCAGGGGCACAGGGGGAACTATGAACACTGAAGCTTTCTTT. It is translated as CARGTGGTMNTEAFF.

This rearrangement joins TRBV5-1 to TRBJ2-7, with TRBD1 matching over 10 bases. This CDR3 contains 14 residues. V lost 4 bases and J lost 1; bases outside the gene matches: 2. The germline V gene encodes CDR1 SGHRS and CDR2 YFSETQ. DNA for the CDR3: TGCGCCAGCAGCCGGACAGGGGGGTCCTACGAGCAGTACTTC. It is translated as CASSRTGGSYEQYF.

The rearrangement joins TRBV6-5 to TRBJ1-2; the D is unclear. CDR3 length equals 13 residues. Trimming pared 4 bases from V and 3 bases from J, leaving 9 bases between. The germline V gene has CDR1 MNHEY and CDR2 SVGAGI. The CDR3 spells CASSSSDYYGYTF. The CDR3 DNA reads TGTGCCAGCAGTTCTTCAGACTACTATGGCTACACCTTC.

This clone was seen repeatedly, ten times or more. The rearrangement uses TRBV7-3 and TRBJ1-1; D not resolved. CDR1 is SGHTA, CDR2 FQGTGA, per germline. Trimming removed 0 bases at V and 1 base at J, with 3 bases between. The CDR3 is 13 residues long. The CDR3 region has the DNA TGTGCCAGCAGCTTAACTAGGAACACTGAAGCTTTCTTT. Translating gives CASSLTRNTEAFF. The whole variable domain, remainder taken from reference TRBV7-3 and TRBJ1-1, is GAGVSQTPSNKVTEKGKYVELRCDPISGHTALYWYRQSLGQGPEFLIYFQGTGAADDSGLPNDRFFAVRPEGSVSTLKIQRTERGDSAVYLCASSLTRNTEAFFGQGTRLTVV.

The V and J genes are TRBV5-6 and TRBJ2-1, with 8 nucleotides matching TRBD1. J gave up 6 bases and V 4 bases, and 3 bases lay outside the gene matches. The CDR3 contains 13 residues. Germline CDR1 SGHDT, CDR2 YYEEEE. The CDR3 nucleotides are TGTGCCAGCAGCCAGGGGGCGTTCAATGAGCAGTTCTTC. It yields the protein CASSQGAFNEQFF. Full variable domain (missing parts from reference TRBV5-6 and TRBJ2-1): DAGVTQSPTHLIKTRGQQVTLRCSPKSGHDTVSWYQQALGQGPQFIFQYYEEEERQRGNFPDRFSGHQFPNYSSELNVNALLLGDSALYLCASSQGAFNEQFFGPGTRLTVL.

CDR3 region: CASSSSGEDNEQFF. The DNA for the CDR3 is TGTGCCAGCAGTTCTAGCGGGGAGGACAATGAGCAGTTCTTC. The genes are TRBV6-1 and TRBJ2-1; TRBD2 aligns across 9 bases. Germline CDR1 reads MNHNS; CDR2 reads SASEGT. CDR3 length: 14 amino acids. The V and J ends lost 5 bases and 5 bases, in that order; junction bases with no gene match: 4.

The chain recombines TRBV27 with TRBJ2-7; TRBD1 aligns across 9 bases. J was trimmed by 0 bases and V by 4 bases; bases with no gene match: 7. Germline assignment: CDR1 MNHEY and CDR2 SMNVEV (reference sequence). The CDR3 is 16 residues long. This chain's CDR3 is CASSSTRGQGSYEQYF. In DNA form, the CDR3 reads TGTGCCAGCAGTTCCACTAGGGGACAGGGCTCCTACGAGCAGTACTTC.

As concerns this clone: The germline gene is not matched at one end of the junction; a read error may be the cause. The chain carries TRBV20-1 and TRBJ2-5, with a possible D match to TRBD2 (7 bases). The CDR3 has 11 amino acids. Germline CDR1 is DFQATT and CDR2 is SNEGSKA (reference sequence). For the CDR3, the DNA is TGCAGTCCTAGGGGGGGGGAGACCCAGTACTTC. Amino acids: CSPRGGETQYF.

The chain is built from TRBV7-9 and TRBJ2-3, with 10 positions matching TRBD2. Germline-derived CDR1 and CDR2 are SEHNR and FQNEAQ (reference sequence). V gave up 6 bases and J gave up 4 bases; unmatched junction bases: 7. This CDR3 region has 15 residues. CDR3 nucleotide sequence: TGTGCCAGCAGTCGTCTAGCGGGAGAAGCAGATACGCAGTATTTT. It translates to CASSRLAGEADTQYF.

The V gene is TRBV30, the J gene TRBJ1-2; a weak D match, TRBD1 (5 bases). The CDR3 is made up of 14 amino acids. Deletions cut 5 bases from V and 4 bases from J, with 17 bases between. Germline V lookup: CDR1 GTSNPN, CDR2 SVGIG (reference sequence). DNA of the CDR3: TGTGCCTGGGCGCGGGGGGAGATTTTCTATGGCTACACCTTC. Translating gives CAWARGEIFYGYTF.

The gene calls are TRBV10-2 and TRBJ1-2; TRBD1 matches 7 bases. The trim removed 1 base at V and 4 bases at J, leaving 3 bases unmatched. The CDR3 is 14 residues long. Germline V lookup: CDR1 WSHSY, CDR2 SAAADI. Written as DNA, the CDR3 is TGCGCCAGCAGTGAGTGGGCAGGGGGCTATGGCTACACCTTC. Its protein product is CASSEWAGGYGYTF.

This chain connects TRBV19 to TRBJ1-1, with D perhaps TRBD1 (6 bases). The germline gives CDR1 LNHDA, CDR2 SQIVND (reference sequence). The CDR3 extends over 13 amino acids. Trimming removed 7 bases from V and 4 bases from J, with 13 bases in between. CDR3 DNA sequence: TGTGCCAGTACATTTACAGGGAGCACTGAAGCTTTCTTT. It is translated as CASTFTGSTEAFF.